The 4 T cell receptor beta chains reported below all come from one sample, sequenced in a study of blood T cell repertoires in COVID-19 (dated by TCRdb to about 2020). To prepare the library, the immunoSEQ multiplex PCR assay was applied. TCRdb stores this immuneACCESS table with in-frame sequences only. Part of the clones is absent; in the studies checked, under half of the shortfall reflects unresolved V genes, and no reason is known for the rest. The sample includes 100,000 to 150,000 clones, with 79% observed a single time. Of the sample, 30% to 45% falls within the top ten clones. Sequenced input: peripheral blood. The source is a man in his forties or fifties with active or convalescent COVID-19.

The CDR3: CATRWGSMNTEAFF. The CDR3 bases are TGTGCCACTCGGTGGGGCAGCATGAACACTGAAGCTTTCTTT. The chain joins TRBV19 to TRBJ1-1; TRBD1 is a possible D gene (5 bases). The V gene's germline CDR1 is LNHDA and CDR2 SQIVND (reference sequence). Trimming cost V 10 bases and J 0 bases, with 15 bases left between them. There are 14 residues in the CDR3.

The CDR3 here is CASSFRRDTQYF. DNA of the CDR3: TGTGCCAGCAGTTTCAGGAGGGATACGCAGTATTTT. This sequence joins TRBV27 and TRBJ2-3, with D possibly matching TRBD2 (5 bases). The CDR3 contains 12 residues. Germline V gene sequence: CDR1 MNHEY, CDR2 SMNVEV (reference sequence). Trimming pared 3 bases from V and 6 bases from J, leaving 7 bases between.

This rearrangement joins TRBV9 to TRBJ2-1, with 12 bases that match TRBD2. V was pared by 4 bases and J by 8 bases, with 7 bases of the junction left unmatched. Germline-derived CDR1 and CDR2 are SGDLS and YYNGEE. The CDR3 sequence is 15 residues long. CDR3 DNA: TGTGCCAGCAGCTCTAGGACTAGCGGGAATGATGAGCAGTTCTTC. It yields the protein CASSSRTSGNDEQFF.

J is TRBJ2-3 and V is TRBV3-1 (or the pseudogene TRBV3-2); 9 bases line up with TRBD2. Germline V gives CDR1 LGHDT, CDR2 YNNKEL (reference sequence). V lost 4 bases to trimming and J lost 3 bases; unmatched junction nucleotides: 8. The CDR3 sequence is 16 residues long. Here the CDR3 reads CASSPSPGLATDTQYF. The CDR3 DNA is TGTGCCAGCAGCCCATCCCCGGGACTAGCTACAGATACGCAGTATTTT.